This TCR beta chain emerged from a study of T cell responses to AZD1222 COVID-19 vaccine. Study findings and constraints: Mostly white British, mostly female donors; authors suggested clonal diversity may be underestimated. Within unmutated variant regions lay the reported targets of nearly half of spike-specific TCRs. Repertoires were obtained solely post-peak T cell response. Spike-specific TCR breadth and depth rose after two AZD1222 doses.

Comment on this clone: As yet, its antigen is unknown.

TCRdb keeps only in-frame clones here, not all; method: immunoSEQ multiplex PCR. The table shows some 80,000 clones, with 88% occurring only once. Looked up from germline, CDR1 is SEHNR and CDR2 is FQNEAQ (reference sequence). The J segment lost 3 bases and the V segment lost 4 bases, leaving 3 bases of the junction unmatched. The CDR3 consists of 15 residues. The chain uses TRBV7-9 and TRBJ2-2; the match to TRBD1 covers 9 bases. This receptor was obtained from an adult in good health. The sequencing used peripheral blood, collected on day 0 of MenACWY control vaccination. The CDR3 nucleotides are TGTGCCAGCAGCTCCCGGGACAGGGACACCGGGGAGCTGTTTTTT. Its protein product is CASSSRDRDTGELFF.